The present T cell receptor beta chain was sequenced within a study of beta chain features in type 1 diabetes. About the study: Patients did not differ from healthy donors in age, gender or cell yield.

On average, the one heparinised blood draw given by each donor was 90 to 150 mL. The authors sorted CD4+ naive, central memory, regulatory and stem cell-like memory cells via CD45RO/CCR7/CD25/CD127/CD95/CD27. Study results and limitations: VDJ junctions sequenced from type 1 diabetes patients showed fewer insertions and more deletions. TCRB CDR3s from Type 1 diabetes patients were moderately but significantly shorter in all four CD4+ subsets.

With 0 bases removed from V and 7 bases from J, the gap between germline ends came to 16 bases. This CDR3 comprises 15 residues. Germline CDR1 is SGHRS and CDR2 is YFSETQ. As concerns this clone: What it recognizes is unknown.

Isolated RNA was reverse transcribed in full, so expressed TCRB transcripts were sequenced. Profiling relied on immunoSEQ multiplex PCR, and the TCRdb table lists in-frame clones only, not all of them. Here the sample spans about 640,000 clones, roughly 12% being singletons. This clonotype was obtained from a young man with type 1 diabetes. Sequencing was performed on naive CD4+ T cells from blood. The rearrangement uses TRBV5-1 and TRBJ2-5; D perhaps matches TRBD1 (5 bases). The CDR3 DNA is TGCGCCAGCAGCTTGGACAGGACCTTCGGCGTGACCCAGTACTTC. Translation: CASSLDRTFGVTQYF.